Each of the 20 T cell receptor beta chains below was sequenced from the same sample in a study of OX40 agonist ivuxolimab in advanced cancers. TCRdb keeps only in-frame clones here, not all; method: immunoSEQ multiplex PCR. This table holds about 61,000 clones, about four fifths found once. The starting material was CD4+ or CD8+ T cells sorted from blood, obtained in a trial of the OX40 agonist ivuxolimab. All receptors derive from an adult with an advanced solid tumor such as melanoma, head and neck, liver or kidney cancer.

The J gene is TRBJ2-1, the V gene TRBV19, with TRBD2 matching 8 bases. Germline values: CDR1 LNHDA, CDR2 SQIVND (reference sequence). The CDR3 has 15 amino acids. Unmatched junction bases numbered 13, after V lost 7 bases and J lost 8 bases. The CDR3 loop is CASTPLSGSRYEQFF. The DNA for the CDR3 is TGTGCCAGTACCCCCTTAAGCGGGAGTAGGTATGAGCAGTTCTTC.

V gene TRBV7-9 combines with J gene TRBJ2-7; 10 nucleotides align to TRBD2. The trim removed 2 bases at V and 2 bases at J, leaving 3 bases unmatched. Germline-derived CDR1 and CDR2 are SEHNR and FQNEAQ (reference sequence). The CDR3 spans 15 residues. The CDR3 DNA follows: TGTGCCAGCAGCTTAATCAGCGGGAGGGCCTACGAGCAGTACTTC. Protein: CASSLISGRAYEQYF.

The rearrangement joins TRBV5-1 to TRBJ2-5, with D perhaps matching TRBD1 (7 bases). Germline assignment: CDR1 SGHRS and CDR2 YFSETQ. The V end lost 1 base, the J end lost 4 bases, and 8 bases lay between the germline ends. The CDR3 is made up of 13 amino acids. This chain's CDR3 is CASSLQGGETQYF. The CDR3 bases are TGCGCCAGCAGCTTGCAGGGGGGAGAGACCCAGTACTTC. Filled out from reference TRBV5-1 and TRBJ2-5, the complete variable domain reads KAGVTQTPRYLIKTRGQQVTLSCSPISGHRSVSWYQQTPGQGLQFLFEYFSETQRNKGNFPGRFSGRQFSNSRSEMNVSTLELGDSALYLCASSLQGGETQYFGPGTRLLVL.

The rearrangement uses TRBV18 and TRBJ2-5; maybe TRBD1 (5 bases). In germline, CDR1 is KGHSH, CDR2 LQKENI. Trimming took 8 bases from V and 5 from J, leaving 12 bases between them. There are 12 residues in the CDR3. The CDR3 protein is CASRDSPETQYF. The CDR3 DNA reads TGTGCCAGCCGCGACAGCCCGGAGACCCAGTACTTC.

DNA for the CDR3: TGTGCCAGCAGCGTAGAACAGGGAGGCTACGTGCACGAGCAGTACTTC. Translation gives CASSVEQGGYVHEQYF. V and J are TRBV9 and TRBJ2-7, with D perhaps being TRBD1 or TRBD2 (6 bases each). Germline values: CDR1 SGDLS, CDR2 YYNGEE. Trimming took off 0 bases at V and 5 bases at J, with 18 bases between the two ends. The CDR3 is 16 amino acids. The full variable domain, in which reference TRBV9 and TRBJ2-7 provide the parts outside the CDR3, is DSGVTQTPKHLITATGQRVTLRCSPRSGDLSVYWYQQSLDQGLQFLIQYYNGEERAKGNILERFSAQQFPDLHSELNLSSLELGDSALYFCASSVEQGGYVHEQYFGPGTRLTVT.

CDR3 nucleotides: TGTGCCAGTACCTATTTACCGGGACAGGGAACGAACATTCAGTACTTC. Its protein is CASTYLPGQGTNIQYF. V is TRBV19 and J is TRBJ2-4; 9 bases line up with TRBD1. The V segment lost 7 bases and the J segment 7 bases; nucleotides outside the gene matches: 14. Per the germline V gene, CDR1 is LNHDA and CDR2 is SQIVND (reference sequence). This CDR3 contains 16 residues.

The chain links TRBV6-5 to TRBJ1-2; D not certain. V was pared by 6 bases and J by 4 bases, with 6 bases between. This CDR3 is 11 amino acids long. Per germline, CDR1 MNHEY and CDR2 SVGAGI. DNA of the CDR3: TGTGCCAGCAGGGACTTCTATGGCTACACCTTC. Translation gives CASRDFYGYTF.

The chain is built from TRBV4-1 and TRBJ1-1, with D unresolved. The CDR3 spans 17 residues. Trimming pared 6 bases from V and 1 base from J, leaving 21 bases between. The germline V gene encodes CDR1 MGHRA and CDR2 YSYEKL. The CDR3 loop reads CASSFTSRGQANTEAFF. The CDR3 region has the DNA TGCGCCAGCAGTTTCACGTCAAGAGGGCAGGCGAACACTGAAGCTTTCTTT.

The chain is built from TRBV27 and TRBJ1-1, with TRBD1 as a possible D gene (6 bases). V lost 6 bases and J lost 2, with 13 bases in between. The CDR3 is 14 amino acids. The germline V gene encodes CDR1 MNHEY and CDR2 SMNVEV (reference sequence). CDR3: CASRGAGPNTEAFF. The CDR3 nucleotides are TGTGCCAGCAGGGGGGCAGGACCTAACACTGAAGCTTTCTTT.

This clone was picked up one time. The rearrangement joins TRBV6-6 to TRBJ2-7; weak D call: TRBD1 (5 bases). V lost 2 bases and J lost 7, with 15 bases in between. Germline-derived CDR1 and CDR2 are MNHNY and SVGAGI (reference sequence). The CDR3 has 14 residues. The CDR3 region is CASSYGQGVREQYF. The CDR3 coding sequence is TGTGCCAGCAGTTACGGGCAGGGCGTAAGGGAGCAGTACTTC.

This sequence joins TRBV2 and TRBJ2-7; the D gene is possibly TRBD1 (5 bases). CDR3 length: 13 residues. V was shortened by 11 bases and J by 2 bases, with 16 bases between the two germline ends. Germline V gives CDR1 SNHLY, CDR2 FYNNEI. CDR3 protein: CAGAGDSPYEQYF. CDR3 bases: TGTGCCGGGGCCGGAGACAGCCCCTACGAGCAGTACTTC.

The chain links TRBV5-1 to TRBJ2-3, with TRBD2 matching 12 bases. The CDR3 sequence is 16 residues long. Germline V gene sequence: CDR1 SGHRS, CDR2 YFSETQ. After removal of 4 bases from V and 5 bases from J, the junction contained 8 bases not matched to a gene. DNA of the CDR3: TGCGCCAGCAGCAAAGGGACTAGCGGGCTTATAGATACGCAGTATTTT. Translated: CASSKGTSGLIDTQYF.

The V and J genes are TRBV6-1 and TRBJ2-7; 9 bases line up with TRBD2. CDR1 is MNHNS and CDR2 is SASEGT in the germline V gene. CDR3 length: 15 amino acids. Trimming at V came to 2 bases and at J to 3 bases, leaving 5 bases not matched to a gene. The chain's CDR3 is CASSEPGLALYEQYF. In DNA form, the CDR3 reads TGTGCCAGCAGTGAACCGGGACTAGCCCTCTACGAGCAGTACTTC.

The rearrangement joins TRBV7-6 to TRBJ1-1; a weak D match, TRBD1 (5 bases). This CDR3 region has 15 residues. V was shortened by 1 base and J by 3 bases, with 12 bases between the two germline ends. The germline gives CDR1 SGHVS, CDR2 FNYEAQ. CDR3 coding DNA: TGTGCCAGCAGCTTAGGGAACGGAGGGGACACTGAAGCTTTCTTT. The encoded protein is CASSLGNGGDTEAFF.

V and J are TRBV6-6 and TRBJ1-2, with no clear D. The CDR3 has 14 residues. Looked up from germline, CDR1 is MNHNY and CDR2 is SVGAGI (reference sequence). Deletions cut 5 bases from V and 2 bases from J, with 12 bases between. The CDR3 is CASSPRTKNYGYTF. CDR3 nucleotides: TGTGCCAGCAGTCCTCGGACTAAGAACTATGGCTACACCTTC.

The chain uses TRBV30 and TRBJ2-7, with D unclear. Trimming removed 1 base at V and 0 bases at J, with 7 bases between. Germline loops: CDR1 GTSNPN, CDR2 SVGIG (reference sequence). The CDR3 is 13 residues long. The CDR3 loop reads CAWSAGLSYEQYF. CDR3 bases: TGTGCCTGGAGTGCTGGGCTCTCCTACGAGCAGTACTTC.

This chain connects TRBV7-8 to TRBJ2-7, with D possibly called TRBD1 or TRBD2 (5 bases each). The V and J ends lost 5 bases and 2 bases respectively, with 16 bases between them. From germline, CDR1 is SGHVS and CDR2 FQNEAQ. This CDR3 contains 15 residues. CDR3 region: CASSLDGTQTYEQYF. CDR3 coding DNA: TGTGCCAGCAGCCTAGACGGGACGCAAACCTACGAGCAGTACTTC.

V gene TRBV30 combines with J gene TRBJ2-7; TRBD2 matches at 9 bases. The V gene end was trimmed by 2 bases and the J gene end by 6 bases; junction bases not matched to a gene: 8. Germline assignment: CDR1 GTSNPN and CDR2 SVGIG (reference sequence). There are 14 residues in the CDR3. DNA for the CDR3: TGTGCCTGGAGTAGGTTGGGCGGGGGGGCCGAGCAGTACTTC. As protein: CAWSRLGGGAEQYF.

V usage is TRBV5-5 and J usage is TRBJ2-5, with 7 nucleotides matching TRBD2. With V trimmed by 4 bases and J by 3 bases, 6 bases remained unmatched. This CDR3 is 14 amino acids long. Germline values: CDR1 SGHKS, CDR2 YYEKEE (reference sequence). CDR3 in DNA: TGTGCCAGCAGCACGGGGCTAGCGGAAGAGACCCAGTACTTC. Translated: CASSTGLAEETQYF.

V is TRBV11-3 and J is TRBJ2-4; tentative D call: TRBD1 (5 bases). Between the trimmed V and J ends, which lost 3 bases and 5 bases, there was a span of 8 bases. Germline-derived CDR1 and CDR2 are SGHNT and YENEEA. This CDR3 has 13 residues. This chain's CDR3 is CASSLGRENIQYF. As DNA, the CDR3 is TGTGCCAGCAGCTTGGGCAGGGAAAACATTCAGTACTTC.